The sequence of this T cell receptor beta chain was determined in a study of blood T cell repertoires in COVID-19 (dated by TCRdb to 2020 to 2021). In terms of the full investigation: Samples covering the acute and convalescent phases of COVID-19 were provided by collaborators in the United States, Italy and Spain. The repertoires were made available in a free public database intended to serve as a resource for research on the immune response to SARS-CoV-2. Subjects who had been exposed to COVID-19, were actively infected with it, or had recovered from it provided the deeply sampled blood TCRbeta repertoires that made up the dataset. Samples came from the ongoing ImmuneRACE study (first 160 participants) plus 1,254 subjects from 6 global collaborators. A de-identified subject ID, COVID-19 status, age in years and sex were almost always included in the sample metadata. The material from the prospective study consisted of cDNA or gDNA derived from T cells, B-cell-depleted T cells, or PBMCs. Where available, HLA class I and class II types were taken from metadata supplied by the sample provider and were not determined by assay-based typing. Overall study results and their limits: The amount of clinical and demographic metadata varied by source and participant and was provided uncurated.

Each collaborating institution followed its own protocols to collect whole blood in K2EDTA tubes. For TCRbeta analysis, collaborator samples were shipped as frozen whole blood, as isolated PBMCs, or as DNA extracted from either sample type. The immunoSEQ Assay, a bias-controlled multiplex PCR, was used to amplify TCRbeta CDR3 regions from genomic DNA. In the authors' own workflow: The number of nucleated cells in each sample was estimated by amplification of reference gene primers within the assay. To quantify the absolute abundance of each unique TCRbeta CDR3 rearrangement, sequence reads were collapsed and filtered. For each sample, productive Simpson clonality was calculated as the square root of Simpson's diversity index across productive rearrangements. TCRdb stores this immuneACCESS table with in-frame sequences only. Part of the clones is absent; in the studies checked, under half of the shortfall reflects unresolved V genes, and no reason is known for the rest. V, J and clone size reflect that table, while D and trimming were determined from the DNA. In all, the sample holds around 180,000 clones, and about 87% of those were seen once. The leading ten clones occupy roughly 3.7% of the sample.

Trimming at the junction amounts to 2 bases on V and 6 bases on J, and the germline ends lie 4 bases apart. The cysteine opens and the phenylalanine closes a CDR3 of 12 amino acids. The retained sequence is limited to the CDR3, 36 bases, with the frame set at the first base. With regard to this clone: What antigen it recognizes has not been identified. No per-base quality is available; no much larger clone lies one base away.

The sequenced sample was peripheral blood. Here the chain combines TRBV23-1 and TRBJ2-2; no D segment can be confidently identified. TRBV23-1 is labeled an ORF, and its function is uncertain. The receptor comes from a woman aged 25-40 years with acute or convalescent COVID-19. The CDR3 protein: CASSQPAGELFF. The DNA sequence is TGCGCCAGCAGTCAACCGGCCGGGGAGCTGTTTTTT.